This TCR beta chain was obtained from a study of blood T cells in healthy people across ages. This clonotype was seen a few times. A J-beta primer mix and a sample-barcoded 5' primer were used in a second PCR of about 7 to 12 cycles. TCRdb itself ran the 5' RACE reads through MiXCR, one entry per CDR3 protein. Of roughly 680,000 distinct CDR3 sequences detected, around 52% appear once; the ten largest clones hold 13%. Germline V gives CDR1 SQVTM, CDR2 ANQGSEA. This CDR3 has 13 amino acids. V was cut by 8 bases and J by 6 bases, with 18 bases left in between. This chain uses TRBV29-1 with TRBJ2-3; D is unclear. The TCR was taken from a woman older than 75 in good health. The sample consisted of blood. The CDR3 sequence is CSSETTKQDTQYF. CDR3 DNA: TGCAGCTCGGAGACAACAAAACAGGATACGCAGTATTTT.